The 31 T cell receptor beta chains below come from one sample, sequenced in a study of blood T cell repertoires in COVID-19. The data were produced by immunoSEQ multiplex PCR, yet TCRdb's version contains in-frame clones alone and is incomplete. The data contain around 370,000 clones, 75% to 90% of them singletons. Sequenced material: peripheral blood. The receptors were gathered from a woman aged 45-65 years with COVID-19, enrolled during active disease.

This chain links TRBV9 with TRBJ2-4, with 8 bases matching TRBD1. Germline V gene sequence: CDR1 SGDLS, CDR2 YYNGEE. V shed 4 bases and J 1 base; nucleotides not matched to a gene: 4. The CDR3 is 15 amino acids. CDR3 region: CASSPGQGAKNIQYF. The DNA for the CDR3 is TGTGCCAGCAGCCCAGGACAGGGTGCCAAAAACATTCAGTACTTC.

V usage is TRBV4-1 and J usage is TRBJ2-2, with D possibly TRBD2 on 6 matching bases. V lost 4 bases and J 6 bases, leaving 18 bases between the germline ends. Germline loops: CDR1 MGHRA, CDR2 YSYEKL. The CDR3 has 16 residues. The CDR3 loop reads CASSLPGLPGAGELFF. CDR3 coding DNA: TGCGCCAGCAGCCTGCCTGGACTACCAGGCGCCGGGGAGCTGTTTTTT.

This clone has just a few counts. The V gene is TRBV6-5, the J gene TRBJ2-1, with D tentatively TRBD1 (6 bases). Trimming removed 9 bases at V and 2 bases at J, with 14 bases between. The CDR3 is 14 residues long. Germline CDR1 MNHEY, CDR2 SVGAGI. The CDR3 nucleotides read TGTGCCAGTAACCTCCGGACAGCCTACAATGAGCAGTTCTTC. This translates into CASNLRTAYNEQFF.

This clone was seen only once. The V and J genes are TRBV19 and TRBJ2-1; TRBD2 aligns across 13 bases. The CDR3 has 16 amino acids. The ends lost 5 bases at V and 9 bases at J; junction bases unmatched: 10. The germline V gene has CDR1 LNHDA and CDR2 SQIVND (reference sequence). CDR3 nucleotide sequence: TGTGCCAGTAGTTCAAGGACTAGCGGGAGTTCGGGTGAGCAGTTCTTC. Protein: CASSSRTSGSSGEQFF.

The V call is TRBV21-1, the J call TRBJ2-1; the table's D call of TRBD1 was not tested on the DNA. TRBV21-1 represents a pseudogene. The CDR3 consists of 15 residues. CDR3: CASSNRDRFYNEQFF. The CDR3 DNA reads TGTGCCAGCAGCAACCGGGACAGATTCTACAATGAGCAGTTCTTC.

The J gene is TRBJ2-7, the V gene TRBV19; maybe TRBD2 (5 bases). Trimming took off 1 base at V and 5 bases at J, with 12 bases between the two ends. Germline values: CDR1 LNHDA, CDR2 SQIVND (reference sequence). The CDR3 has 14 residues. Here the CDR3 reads CASSIGRTGDEQYF. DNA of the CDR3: TGTGCCAGTAGTATAGGTCGTACCGGGGACGAGCAGTACTTC.

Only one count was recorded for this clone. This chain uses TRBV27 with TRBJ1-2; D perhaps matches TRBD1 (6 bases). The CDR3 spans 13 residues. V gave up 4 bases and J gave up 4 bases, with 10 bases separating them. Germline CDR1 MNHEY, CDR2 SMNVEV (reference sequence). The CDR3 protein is CASSSQGSYGYTF. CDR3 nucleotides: TGTGCCAGCAGTTCACAGGGCTCCTATGGCTACACCTTC.

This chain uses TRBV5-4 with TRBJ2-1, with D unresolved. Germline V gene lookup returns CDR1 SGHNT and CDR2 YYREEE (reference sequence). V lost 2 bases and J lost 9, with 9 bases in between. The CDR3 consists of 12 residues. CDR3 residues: CASSFNTFEQFF. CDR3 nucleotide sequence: TGTGCCAGCAGCTTCAATACATTTGAGCAGTTCTTC.

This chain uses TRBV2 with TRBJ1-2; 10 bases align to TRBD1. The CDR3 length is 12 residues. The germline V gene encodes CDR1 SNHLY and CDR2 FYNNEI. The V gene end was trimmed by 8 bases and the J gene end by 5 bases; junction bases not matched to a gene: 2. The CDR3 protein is CASRTGGYGYTF. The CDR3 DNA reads TGTGCCAGCCGGACAGGGGGTTATGGCTACACCTTC.

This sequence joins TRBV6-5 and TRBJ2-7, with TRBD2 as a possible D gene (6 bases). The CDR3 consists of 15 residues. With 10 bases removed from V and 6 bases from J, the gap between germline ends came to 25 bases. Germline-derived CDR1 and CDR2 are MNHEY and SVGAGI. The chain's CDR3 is CATRDSPNSLREQYF. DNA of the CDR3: TGTGCCACCCGGGACTCCCCAAACTCCCTCCGCGAGCAGTACTTC.

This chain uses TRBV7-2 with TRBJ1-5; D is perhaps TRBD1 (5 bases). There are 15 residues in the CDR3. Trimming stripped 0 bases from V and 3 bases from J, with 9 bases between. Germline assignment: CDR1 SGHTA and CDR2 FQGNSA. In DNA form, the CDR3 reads TGTGCCAGCAGCTTAGCTGGACAAATCAATCAGCCCCAGCATTTT. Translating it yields CASSLAGQINQPQHF.

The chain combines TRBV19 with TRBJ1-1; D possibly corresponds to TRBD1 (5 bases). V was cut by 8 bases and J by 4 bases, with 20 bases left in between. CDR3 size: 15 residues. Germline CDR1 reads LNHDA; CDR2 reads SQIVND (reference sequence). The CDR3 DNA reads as TGTGCCAGTGGGGGTAAGCGGGGTCGTGGCACTGAAGCTTTCTTT. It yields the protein CASGGKRGRGTEAFF.

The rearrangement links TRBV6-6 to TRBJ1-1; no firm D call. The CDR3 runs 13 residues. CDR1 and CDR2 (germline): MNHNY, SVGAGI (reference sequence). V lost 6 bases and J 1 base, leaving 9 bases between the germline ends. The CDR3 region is CASSPLGNTEAFF. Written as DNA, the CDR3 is TGTGCCAGCAGCCCCCTCGGGAACACTGAAGCTTTCTTT.

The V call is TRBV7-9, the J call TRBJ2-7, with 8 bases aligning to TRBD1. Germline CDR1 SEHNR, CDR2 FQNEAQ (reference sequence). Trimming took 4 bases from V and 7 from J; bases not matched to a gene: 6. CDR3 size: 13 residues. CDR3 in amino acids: CASSSTGVGEQYF. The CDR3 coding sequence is TGTGCCAGCAGCTCGACAGGGGTAGGGGAGCAGTACTTC.

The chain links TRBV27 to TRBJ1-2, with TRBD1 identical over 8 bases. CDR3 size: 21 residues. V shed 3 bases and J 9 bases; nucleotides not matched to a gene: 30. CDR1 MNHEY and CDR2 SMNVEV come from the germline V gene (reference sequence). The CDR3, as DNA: TGTGCCAGCAGTTTTGTGATGGATGGGCTCAGACCCGGGACAGGAGATTGCTGCTACACCTTC. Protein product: CASSFVMDGLRPGTGDCCYTF.

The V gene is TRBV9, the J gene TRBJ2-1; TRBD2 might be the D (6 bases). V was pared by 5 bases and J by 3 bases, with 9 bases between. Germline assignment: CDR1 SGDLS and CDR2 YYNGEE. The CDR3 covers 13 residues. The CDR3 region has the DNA TGTGCCAGCAGGCCGGGAGTCTACAATGAGCAGTTCTTC. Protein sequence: CASRPGVYNEQFF.

The CDR3: CASSANRAPNEKLFF. Written as DNA, the CDR3 is TGTGCCAGCAGCGCAAACAGAGCACCTAATGAAAAACTGTTTTTT. The chain recombines TRBV7-3 with TRBJ1-4; D is unclear. The CDR3 length is 15 residues. Germline values: CDR1 SGHTA, CDR2 FQGTGA. The V end was cut by 5 bases, the J end by 3 bases, with 13 bases between.

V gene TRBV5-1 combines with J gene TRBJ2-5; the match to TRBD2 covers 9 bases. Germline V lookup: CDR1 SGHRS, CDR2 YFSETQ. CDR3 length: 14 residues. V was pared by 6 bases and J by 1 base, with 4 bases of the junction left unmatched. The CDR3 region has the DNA TGCGCCAGCACCGCGGGAGGGCCCCAAGAGACCCAGTACTTC. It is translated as CASTAGGPQETQYF. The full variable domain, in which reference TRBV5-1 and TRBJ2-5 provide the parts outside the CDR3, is KAGVTQTPRYLIKTRGQQVTLSCSPISGHRSVSWYQQTPGQGLQFLFEYFSETQRNKGNFPGRFSGRQFSNSRSEMNVSTLELGDSALYLCASTAGGPQETQYFGPGTRLLVL.

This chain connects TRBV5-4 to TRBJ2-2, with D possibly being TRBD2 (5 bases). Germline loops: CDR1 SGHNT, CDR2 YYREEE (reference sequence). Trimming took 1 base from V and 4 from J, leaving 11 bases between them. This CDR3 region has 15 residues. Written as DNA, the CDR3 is TGTGCCAGCAGCTTGTATGGACTTCTCACCGGGGAGCTGTTTTTT. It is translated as CASSLYGLLTGELFF. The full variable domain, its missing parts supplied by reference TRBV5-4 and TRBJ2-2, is ETGVTQSPTHLIKTRGQQVTLRCSSQSGHNTVSWYQQALGQGPQFIFQYYREEENGRGNFPPRFSGLQFPNYSSELNVNALELDDSALYLCASSLYGLLTGELFFGEGSRLTVL.

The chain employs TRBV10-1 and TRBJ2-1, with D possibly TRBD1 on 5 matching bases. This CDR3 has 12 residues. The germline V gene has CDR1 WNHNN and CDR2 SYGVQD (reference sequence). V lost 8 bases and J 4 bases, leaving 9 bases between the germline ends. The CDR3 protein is CASGARYNEQFF. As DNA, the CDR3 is TGCGCCAGCGGGGCGCGGTACAATGAGCAGTTCTTC.

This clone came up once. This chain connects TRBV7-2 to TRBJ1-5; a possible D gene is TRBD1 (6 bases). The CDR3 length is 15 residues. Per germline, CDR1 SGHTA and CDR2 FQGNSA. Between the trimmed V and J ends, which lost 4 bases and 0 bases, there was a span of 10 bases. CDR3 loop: CASSYGQISNQPQHF. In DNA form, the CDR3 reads TGTGCCAGCAGCTACGGACAGATTAGCAATCAGCCCCAGCATTTT.

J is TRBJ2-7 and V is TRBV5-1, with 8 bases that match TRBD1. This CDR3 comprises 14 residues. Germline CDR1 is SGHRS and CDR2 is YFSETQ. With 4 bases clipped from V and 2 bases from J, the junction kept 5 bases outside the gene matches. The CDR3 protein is CASSGQGGAYEQYF. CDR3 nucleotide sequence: TGCGCCAGCAGCGGACAGGGTGGGGCCTACGAGCAGTACTTC.

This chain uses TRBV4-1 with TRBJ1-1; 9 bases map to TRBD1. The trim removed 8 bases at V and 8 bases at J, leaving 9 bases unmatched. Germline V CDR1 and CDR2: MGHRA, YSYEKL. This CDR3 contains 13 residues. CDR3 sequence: CASLSHRGLEAFF. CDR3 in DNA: TGCGCCAGCCTCTCCCACAGGGGGCTCGAAGCTTTCTTT.

The CDR3 sequence: CASSANRGGYGYTF. CDR3 bases: TGTGCCAGCAGCGCAAACAGGGGCGGCTATGGCTACACCTTC. The chain carries TRBV6-5 and TRBJ1-2, with 7 bases identical to TRBD1. Germline CDR1 MNHEY, CDR2 SVGAGI. J lost 4 bases, V lost 6 bases, and 8 bases had no gene match. The CDR3 has 14 amino acids.

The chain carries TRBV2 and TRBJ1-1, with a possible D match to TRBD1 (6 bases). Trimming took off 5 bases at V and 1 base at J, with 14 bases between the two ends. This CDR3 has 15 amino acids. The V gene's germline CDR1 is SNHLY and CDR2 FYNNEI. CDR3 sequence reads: CASSPYRDTNTEAFF. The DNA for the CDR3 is TGTGCCAGCAGTCCCTACAGGGACACGAACACTGAAGCTTTCTTT.

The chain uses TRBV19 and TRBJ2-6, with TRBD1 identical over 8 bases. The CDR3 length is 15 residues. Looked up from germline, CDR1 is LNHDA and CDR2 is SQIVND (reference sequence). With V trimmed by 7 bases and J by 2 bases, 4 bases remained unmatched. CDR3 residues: CASIGGQAGANVLTF. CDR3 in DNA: TGTGCCAGTATTGGGGGACAGGCTGGGGCCAACGTCCTGACTTTC.

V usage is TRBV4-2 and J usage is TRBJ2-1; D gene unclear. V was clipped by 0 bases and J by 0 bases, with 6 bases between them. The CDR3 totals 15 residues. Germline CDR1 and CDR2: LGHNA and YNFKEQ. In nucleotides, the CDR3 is TGTGCCAGCAGCCAAGATGTGAGCTCCTACAATGAGCAGTTCTTC. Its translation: CASSQDVSSYNEQFF.

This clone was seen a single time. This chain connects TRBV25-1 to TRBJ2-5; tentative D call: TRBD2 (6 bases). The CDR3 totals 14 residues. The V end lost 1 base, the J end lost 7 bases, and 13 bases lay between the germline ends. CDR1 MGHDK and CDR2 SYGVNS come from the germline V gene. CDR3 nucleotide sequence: TGTGCCAGCAGTGAATTTTCCAGGGAGGCGACCCAGTACTTC. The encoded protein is CASSEFSREATQYF.

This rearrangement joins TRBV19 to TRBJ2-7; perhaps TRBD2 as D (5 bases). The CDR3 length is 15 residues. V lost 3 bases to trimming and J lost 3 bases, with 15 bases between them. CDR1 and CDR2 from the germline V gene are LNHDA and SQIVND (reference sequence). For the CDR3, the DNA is TGTGCCAGTAGTATGATGGGTCGGGGAAACTACGAGCAGTACTTC. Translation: CASSMMGRGNYEQYF.

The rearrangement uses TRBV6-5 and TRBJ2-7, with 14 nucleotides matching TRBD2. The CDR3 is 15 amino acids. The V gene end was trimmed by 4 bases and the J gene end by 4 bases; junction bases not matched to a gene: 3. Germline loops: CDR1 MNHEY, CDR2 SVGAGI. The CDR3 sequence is CASSSRLAGGYEQYF. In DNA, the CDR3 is TGTGCCAGCAGTTCCAGACTAGCGGGAGGGTACGAGCAGTACTTC.

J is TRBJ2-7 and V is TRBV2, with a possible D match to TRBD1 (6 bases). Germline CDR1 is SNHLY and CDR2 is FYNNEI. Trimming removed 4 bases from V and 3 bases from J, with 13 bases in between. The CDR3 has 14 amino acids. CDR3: CASSGRQDRYEQYF. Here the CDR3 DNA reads TGTGCCAGCAGTGGGAGACAGGATCGCTACGAGCAGTACTTC.